The present TCR beta chain was sequenced within a study of T cells in Graves' hyperthyroidism and ophthalmopathy. Study-level background: Peripheral blood specimens were obtained at initial diagnosis, prior to any treatment.

General study findings and limits: Ophthalmopathy could be told apart from stable hyperthyroidism with a 13 V-J model. The model forecast ophthalmopathy, anticipating it by a median about 6.5 months before onset.

Amplified regions were TCR beta CDR3 sequences from RNA transcripts. A first-round RT-PCR of the TCR CDR3 used the HTBI primer set. Each CDR3 protein is one row after TCRdb ran MiXCR on the multiplex PCR reads. Of about 720,000 distinct CDR3 sequences listed, roughly 17% are singletons. Concerning this clonotype itself: Its antigen is unknown. The junction departs from the called germline gene at one end, perhaps through a read error.

The CDR3 runs to 15 residues. Germline assignment: CDR1 SGHAT and CDR2 FQDESV (reference sequence). No ophthalmopathy progression within 18 months constituted stable Graves' hyperthyroidism. The chain links TRBV11-1 to TRBJ2-5, with TRBD2 identical over 12 bases. This TCR was sampled from a man aged 18 to 35 with Graves' hyperthyroidism. The sample was blood. For the CDR3, the DNA is TGTGCCAGCAGCATATCGACTAGCGGGAGAGAGGCCCAGTACTTC. Translation: CASSISTSGREAQYF.